Included here is one T cell receptor (beta chain) sequence, with context. This clonotype was observed a few times. It lacks a known antigen. No per-base quality is available; no much larger clone lies one base away. Library construction relied on RT-PCR. Sequenced on an Illumina HiSeq 2500. The public sequencing data were trimmed at Q25 with fastp and processed into clonotypes with MiXCR by TCRdb, which kept only in-frame beta chains. Rows are combined by CDR3 protein, so each entry shows the most common genes and DNA. In this sample the table shows 500,000 to 650,000 distinct CDR3 sequences, about 8% of which occur a single time. Of the sample, 13% is held by the ten largest clones. These data originate in a study of response to subunit inactivated influenza vaccine (dated by TCRdb to 2017 to 2018). Regarding the complete study: The study used deep quantitative T cell receptor repertoire profiling to track responses to a trivalent subunit inactivated influenza vaccine.

The study at large found these results: According to the authors, only a limited number of new T cells may be recruited by each seasonal influenza vaccination.

The germline V gene gives CDR1 as SGHRS and CDR2 as YFSETQ. Trimming removed 4 bases from V and 4 bases from J, leaving 15 bases between the germline ends. CDR3 length: 16 amino acids, cysteine to phenylalanine. Only CDR3 DNA is held: 48 bases, read in frame from base 1. This clonotype originated in a man aged 50 to 69 who received an inactivated influenza vaccine. Donor details come from another sample of the same person, matched by shared clones. The sequence links TRBV5-1 to TRBJ2-6; the D gene cannot be resolved reliably. This specimen consisted of PBMCs from blood, obtained roughly 24 months after vaccination. The nucleotide sequence reads TGCGCCAGCAGCCCGGATCCGGGTTGGGGGGCCAACGTCCTGACTTTC. It specifies CASSPDPGWGANVLTF.